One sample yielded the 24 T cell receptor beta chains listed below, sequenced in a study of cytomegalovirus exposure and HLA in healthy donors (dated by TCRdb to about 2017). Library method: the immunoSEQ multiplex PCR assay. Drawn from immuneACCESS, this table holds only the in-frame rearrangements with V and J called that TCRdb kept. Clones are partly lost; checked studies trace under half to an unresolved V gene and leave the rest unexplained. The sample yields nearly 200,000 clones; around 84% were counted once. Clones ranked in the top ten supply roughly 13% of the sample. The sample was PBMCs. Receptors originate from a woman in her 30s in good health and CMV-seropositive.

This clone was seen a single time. As DNA, the CDR3 is TGTGCCAGCAGTGCCGTAGGGGCGAACACTGAAGCTTTCTTT. Translated: CASSAVGANTEAFF. The chain combines TRBV6-1 with TRBJ1-1; tentative D call: TRBD1 (5 bases). This CDR3 comprises 14 residues. Germline V gene data show CDR1 as MNHNS and CDR2 as SASEGT. Between the trimmed V and J ends, which lost 4 bases and 1 base, there was a span of 10 bases.

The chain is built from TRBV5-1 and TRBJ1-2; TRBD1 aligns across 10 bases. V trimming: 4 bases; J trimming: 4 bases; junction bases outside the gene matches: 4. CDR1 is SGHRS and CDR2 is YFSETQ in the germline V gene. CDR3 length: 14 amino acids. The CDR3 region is CASSMGQGIYGYTF. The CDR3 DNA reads TGCGCCAGCAGCATGGGACAGGGGATCTATGGCTACACCTTC.

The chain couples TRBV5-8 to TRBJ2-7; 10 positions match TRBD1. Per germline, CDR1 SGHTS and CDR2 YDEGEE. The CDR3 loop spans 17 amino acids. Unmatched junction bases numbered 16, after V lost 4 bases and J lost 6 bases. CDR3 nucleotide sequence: TGTGCCAGCAGCAATACTCCGGGACAGGGGATATCGGCCGAGCAGTACTTC. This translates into CASSNTPGQGISAEQYF.

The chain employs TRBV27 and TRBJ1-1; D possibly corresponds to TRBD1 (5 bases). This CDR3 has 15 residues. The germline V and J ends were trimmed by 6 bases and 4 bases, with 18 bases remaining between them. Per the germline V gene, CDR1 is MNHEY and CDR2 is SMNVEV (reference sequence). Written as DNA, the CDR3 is TGTGCCAGCAGCTACTTTGCGGGGGGGGGCACTGAAGCTTTCTTT. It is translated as CASSYFAGGGTEAFF.

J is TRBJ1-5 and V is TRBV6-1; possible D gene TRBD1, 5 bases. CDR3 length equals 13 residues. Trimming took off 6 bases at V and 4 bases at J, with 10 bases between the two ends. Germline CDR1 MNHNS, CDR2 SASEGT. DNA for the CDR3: TGTGCCAGCAGGAGCTCAGGGAATCAGCCCCAGCATTTT. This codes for CASRSSGNQPQHF.

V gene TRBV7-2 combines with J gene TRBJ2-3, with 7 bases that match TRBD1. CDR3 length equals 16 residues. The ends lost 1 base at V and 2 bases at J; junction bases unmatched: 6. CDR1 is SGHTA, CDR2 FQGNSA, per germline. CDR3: CASSLDATGNTDTQYF. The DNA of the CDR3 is TGTGCCAGCAGCTTAGATGCGACAGGGAACACAGATACGCAGTATTTT.

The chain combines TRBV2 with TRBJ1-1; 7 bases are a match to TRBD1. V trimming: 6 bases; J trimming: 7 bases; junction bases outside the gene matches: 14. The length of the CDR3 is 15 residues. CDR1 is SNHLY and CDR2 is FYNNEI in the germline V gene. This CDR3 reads CASRFRDSAHIEAFF. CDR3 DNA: TGTGCCAGCAGATTCCGGGACAGTGCTCACATTGAAGCTTTCTTT.

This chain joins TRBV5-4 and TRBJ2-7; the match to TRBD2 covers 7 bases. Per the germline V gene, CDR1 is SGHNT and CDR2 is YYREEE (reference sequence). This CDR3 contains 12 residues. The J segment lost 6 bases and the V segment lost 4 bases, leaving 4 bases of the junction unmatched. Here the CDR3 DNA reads TGTGCCAGCAGCGCCGGGACTACCGAGCAGTACTTC. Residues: CASSAGTTEQYF.

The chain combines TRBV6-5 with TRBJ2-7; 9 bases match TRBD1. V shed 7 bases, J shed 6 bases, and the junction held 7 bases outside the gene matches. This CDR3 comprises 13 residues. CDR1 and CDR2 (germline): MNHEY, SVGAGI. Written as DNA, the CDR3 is TGTGCCAGCAAGCGGGACAGGGTTGGCGAGCAGTACTTC. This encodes CASKRDRVGEQYF.

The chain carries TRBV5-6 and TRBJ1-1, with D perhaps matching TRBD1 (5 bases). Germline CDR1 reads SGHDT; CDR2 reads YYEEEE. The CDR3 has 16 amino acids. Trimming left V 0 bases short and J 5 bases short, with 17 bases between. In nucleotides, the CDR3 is TGTGCCAGCAGCTTGGCTGGCAGGGCAGGTGGTACTGAAGCTTTCTTT. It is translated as CASSLAGRAGGTEAFF.

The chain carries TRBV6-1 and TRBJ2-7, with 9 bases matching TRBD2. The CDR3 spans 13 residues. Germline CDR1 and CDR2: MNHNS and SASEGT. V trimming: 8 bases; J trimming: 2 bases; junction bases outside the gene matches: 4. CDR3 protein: CASDASGTYEQYF. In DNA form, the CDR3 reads TGTGCCAGCGACGCTAGCGGGACCTACGAGCAGTACTTC.

CDR3 loop: CASSPRDFSYEQYF. The CDR3 DNA reads TGTGCCAGCAGTCCCCGGGACTTCTCCTACGAGCAGTACTTC. The chain has TRBV6-5 and TRBJ2-7; weak D call: TRBD2 (6 bases). Trimming removed 5 bases at V and 0 bases at J, with 11 bases between. Germline CDR1 reads MNHEY; CDR2 reads SVGAGI. The CDR3 runs to 14 residues.

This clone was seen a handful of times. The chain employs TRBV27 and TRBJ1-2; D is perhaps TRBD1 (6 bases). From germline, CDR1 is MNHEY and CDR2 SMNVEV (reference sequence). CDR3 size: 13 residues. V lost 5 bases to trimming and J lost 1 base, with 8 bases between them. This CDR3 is CASSIRGNYGYTF. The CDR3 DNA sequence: TGTGCCAGCAGTATCAGGGGTAACTATGGCTACACCTTC.

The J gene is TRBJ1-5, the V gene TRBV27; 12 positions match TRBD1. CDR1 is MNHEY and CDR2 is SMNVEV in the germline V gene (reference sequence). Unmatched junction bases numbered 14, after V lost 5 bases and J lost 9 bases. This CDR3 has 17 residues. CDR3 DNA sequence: TGTGCCAGCAGTATGGGACTCGGGACAGGGGGCTTAGGGCCCCAGCATTTT. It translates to CASSMGLGTGGLGPQHF.

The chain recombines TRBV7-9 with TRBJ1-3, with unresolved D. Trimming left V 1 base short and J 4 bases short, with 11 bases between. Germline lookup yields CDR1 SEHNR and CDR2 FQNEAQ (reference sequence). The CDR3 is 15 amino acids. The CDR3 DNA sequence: TGTGCCAGCAGCTTAGGGGCAGCTTGGGGAAACACCATATATTTT. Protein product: CASSLGAAWGNTIYF. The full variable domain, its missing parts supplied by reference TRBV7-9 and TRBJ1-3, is DTGVSQNPRHKITKRGQNVTFRCDPISEHNRLYWYRQTLGQGPEFLTYFQNEAQLEKSRLLSDRFSAERPKGSFSTLEIQRTEQGDSAMYLCASSLGAAWGNTIYFGEGSWLTVV.

The CDR3 protein is CASSRDSAATQETQYF. CDR3 sequence (DNA): TGCGCCAGCAGCCGGGACAGCGCGGCCACCCAAGAGACCCAGTACTTC. This chain connects TRBV5-1 to TRBJ2-5, with 7 bases fitting TRBD1. The CDR3 consists of 16 residues. Losses at the gene ends were 4 bases for V and 1 base for J; bases not matched to a gene: 10. Germline V gene data show CDR1 as SGHRS and CDR2 as YFSETQ.

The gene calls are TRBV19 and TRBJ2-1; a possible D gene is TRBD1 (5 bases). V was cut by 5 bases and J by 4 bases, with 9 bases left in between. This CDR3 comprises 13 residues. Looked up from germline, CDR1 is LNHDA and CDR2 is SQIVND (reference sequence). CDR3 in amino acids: CASSLTEYNEQFF. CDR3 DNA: TGTGCCAGTAGTCTGACAGAGTACAATGAGCAGTTCTTC.

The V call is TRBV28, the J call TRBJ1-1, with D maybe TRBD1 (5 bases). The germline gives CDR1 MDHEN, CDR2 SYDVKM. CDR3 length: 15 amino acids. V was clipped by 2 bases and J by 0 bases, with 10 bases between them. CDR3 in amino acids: CASSLRRGLNTEAFF. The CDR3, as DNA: TGTGCCAGCAGTTTAAGGAGGGGACTGAACACTGAAGCTTTCTTT.

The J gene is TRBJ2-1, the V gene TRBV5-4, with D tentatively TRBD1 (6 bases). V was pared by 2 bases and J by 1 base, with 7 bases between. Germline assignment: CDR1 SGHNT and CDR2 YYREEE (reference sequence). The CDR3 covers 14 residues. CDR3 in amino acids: CASSLTGSYNEQFF. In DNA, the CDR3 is TGTGCCAGCAGCTTAACAGGGTCCTACAATGAGCAGTTCTTC.

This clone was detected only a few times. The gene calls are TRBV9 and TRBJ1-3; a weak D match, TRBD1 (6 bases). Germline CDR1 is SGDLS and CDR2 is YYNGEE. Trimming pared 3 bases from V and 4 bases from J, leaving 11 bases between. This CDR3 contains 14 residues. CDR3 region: CASSADRRGNTIYF. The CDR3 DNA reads TGTGCCAGCAGCGCCGACAGGAGGGGAAACACCATATATTTT.

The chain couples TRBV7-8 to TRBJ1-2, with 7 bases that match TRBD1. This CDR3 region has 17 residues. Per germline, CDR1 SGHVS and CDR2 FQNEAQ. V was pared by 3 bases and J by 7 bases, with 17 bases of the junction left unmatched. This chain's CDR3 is CASSFGRGGQDGSGYTF. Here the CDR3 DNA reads TGTGCCAGCAGCTTTGGCCGCGGAGGACAGGATGGCTCTGGCTACACCTTC.

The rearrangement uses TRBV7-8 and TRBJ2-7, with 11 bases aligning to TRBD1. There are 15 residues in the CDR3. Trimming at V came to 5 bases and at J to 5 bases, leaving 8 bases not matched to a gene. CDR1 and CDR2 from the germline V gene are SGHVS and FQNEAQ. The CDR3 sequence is CASSILGQGDHEQYF. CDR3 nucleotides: TGTGCCAGCAGCATTTTGGGACAGGGGGACCACGAGCAGTACTTC.

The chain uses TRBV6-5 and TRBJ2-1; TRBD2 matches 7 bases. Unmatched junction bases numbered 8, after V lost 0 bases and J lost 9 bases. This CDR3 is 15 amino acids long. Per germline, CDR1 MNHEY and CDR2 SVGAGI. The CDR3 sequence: CASSYSGGSEGEQFF. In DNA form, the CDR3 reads TGTGCCAGCAGTTACTCTGGCGGGAGTGAGGGTGAGCAGTTCTTC.

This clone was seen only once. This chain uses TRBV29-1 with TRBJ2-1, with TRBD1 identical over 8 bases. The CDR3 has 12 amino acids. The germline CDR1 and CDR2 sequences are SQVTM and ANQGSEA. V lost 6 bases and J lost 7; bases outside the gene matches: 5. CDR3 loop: CSVGQAVNEQFF. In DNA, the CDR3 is TGCAGCGTGGGACAGGCCGTTAATGAGCAGTTCTTC.